The clone carrying this TCR beta chain was seen a single time. The sample originates from a study of blood T cell repertoires in COVID-19. Study as a whole: T cells, B-cell-depleted T cells, or PBMCs provided the cDNA or gDNA that served as material.

The authors' processing: Estimated nucleated cell counts came from reference gene primer amplification. Clones were sequenced by immunoSEQ multiplex PCR, and TCRdb holds only the in-frame ones, with some missing. The D gene and trimming were derived from the DNA, and the V and J assignments and clone size from that table. The repertoire holds about 180,000 clones, with more than 75% as singletons. This receptor was identified in a woman aged 25 to 45 who had recovered from COVID-19. Sequences were obtained from PBMCs or T cells enriched from blood (not recorded which).

CDR3 region: CASSQEDRLSSYNSPLHF. CDR3 DNA sequence: TGTGCCAGCAGCCAAGAAGACAGGTTGAGCTCCTATAATTCACCCCTCCACTTT. This sequence joins TRBV3-1 (or the pseudogene TRBV3-2) and TRBJ1-6; D possibly corresponds to TRBD1 (6 bases). Germline values: CDR1 LGHDT, CDR2 YNNKEL (reference sequence). The CDR3 has 18 amino acids. V lost 0 bases and J lost 0, with 12 bases in between.